This T cell receptor beta chain was identified in a study of human T cells and chemical hapten exposure. Study overall: The study sensitized with 2% DPC on a 2 cm by 2 cm patch of upper inner arm skin. Findings and caveats of the study: In the PT1 data, expanded TCR counts showed a positive correlation with patch test score.

Documented time point: patch test 3, about 24 weeks after DPC sensitization. Noted treatment: therapeutic diphenylcyclopropenone sensitization with weekly scalp DPC. At patch-test visits, sampling came before the patch test. Alopecia patients between 18 and 70 years old and suitable for DPC were used as donors. A single record per CDR3 protein comes from TCRdb applying MiXCR to the RACE reads. This table has around 27,000 distinct CDR3 sequences, nearly 6% appearing once. The CDR3 contains 16 residues. Germline CDR1 reads LGHDT; CDR2 reads YNNKEL (reference sequence). The J segment lost 3 bases and the V segment lost 3 bases, leaving 8 bases of the junction unmatched. Many counts were recorded for this clonotype. No antigen is known for it.

The receptor's source is a man aged 25 to 40 with alopecia areata. Some clones in this sample may be carry-over from other donors' samples. The material sequenced was whole blood, taken in connection with sensitization to the hapten diphenylcyclopropenone (DPC). This chain links TRBV3-1 with TRBJ2-1; 7 bases line up with TRBD1. DNA for the CDR3: TGTGCCAGCAGCCATTACGGACAGGAGATCTACAATGAGCAGTTCTTC. Residues: CASSHYGQEIYNEQFF.